A selection of T cell receptor beta chains follows, all from one sample in a study of blood T cell repertoires in COVID-19. Sequenced by immunoSEQ multiplex PCR; TCRdb stores in-frame clones only, minus some. This table has about 160,000 clones, 77% appearing once. The sample was peripheral blood. These receptors all stem from a man aged 70-80 years with acute or convalescent COVID-19. Each CDR3 is given with its conserved first and last residue. Each record gives: D gene, clone size, V gene, J gene, CDR3 protein, CDR3 DNA. The D gene is left open where the match is weak. Clone size is shown for a subset of rows, as once, few, many or a class of expanded clone.

-	-	TRBV19	TRBJ1-2	CASRDKVYGYTF	TGTGCCAGTCGGGACAAGGTATATGGCTACACCTTC
-	-	TRBV3-1/TRBV3-2	TRBJ1-1	CASSRPSTEAFF	TGTGCCAGCAGCCGCCCCAGCACTGAAGCTTTCTTT
TRBD1	-	TRBV6-1	TRBJ1-5	CASSATPDRTTDQPQHF	TGTGCCAGCAGTGCCACCCCGGACAGGACTACGGATCAGCCCCAGCATTTT
-	few	TRBV19	TRBJ2-7	CASSISLGQLYEQYF	TGTGCCAGTAGTATCTCATTGGGACAACTATACGAGCAGTACTTC
-	-	TRBV11-2	TRBJ1-1	CAGGRQVNTEAFF	TGTGCCGGGGGACGACAGGTGAACACTGAAGCTTTCTTT
-	-	TRBV5-1	TRBJ1-5	CASSPDSRNQPQHF	TGCGCCAGCAGCCCGGACAGCCGCAATCAGCCCCAGCATTTT
-	-	TRBV5-1	TRBJ2-5	CASSLGQPEETQYF	TGCGCCAGCAGCTTGGGACAGCCTGAAGAGACCCAGTACTTC
-	-	TRBV7-9	TRBJ1-1	CASSFEGGTEAFF	TGTGCCAGCAGCTTTGAAGGGGGCACTGAAGCTTTCTTT
TRBD1	-	TRBV9	TRBJ1-2	CASSVVGTGGLMGYTF	TGTGCCAGCAGCGTAGTCGGGACAGGGGGCTTAATGGGCTACACCTTC
-	-	TRBV11-2	TRBJ2-3	CASSLETGHTDTQYF	TGTGCCAGCAGCTTAGAGACAGGCCACACAGATACGCAGTATTTT
TRBD1	-	TRBV19	TRBJ1-1	CASSIDAGGNTEAFF	TGTGCCAGTAGTATAGACGCAGGGGGTAACACTGAAGCTTTCTTT
-	few	TRBV19	TRBJ1-5	CASTSLGNSNQPQHF	TGTGCCAGTACCTCCCTCGGGAATAGCAATCAGCCCCAGCATTTT
TRBD1	-	TRBV18	TRBJ2-1	CASSQQGAENEQFF	TGTGCCAGCTCACAACAGGGGGCCGAGAATGAGCAGTTCTTC
-	-	TRBV7-8	TRBJ2-3	CASSLVGGVGGDTQYF	TGTGCCAGCAGCTTAGTTGGCGGGGTCGGGGGAGATACGCAGTATTTT
-	-	TRBV19	TRBJ1-1	CASRQDGSYLNTEAFF	TGTGCCAGTAGACAGGACGGGAGTTATCTGAACACTGAAGCTTTCTTT
TRBD2	-	TRBV30	TRBJ2-1	CAWSIAGRTPYNEQFF	TGTGCCTGGAGTATAGCGGGGAGAACCCCCTACAATGAGCAGTTCTTC
TRBD2	-	TRBV6-2/TRBV6-3	TRBJ2-1	CASSYGGLNNEQFF	TGTGCCAGCAGTTACGGGGGACTAAACAATGAGCAGTTCTTC
TRBD2	-	TRBV30	TRBJ2-7	CAWSLTSGNSYEQYF	TGTGCCTGGAGCCTCACTAGCGGGAACTCCTACGAGCAGTACTTC
-	-	TRBV7-2	TRBJ2-7	CASSFGWAGEQYF	TGTGCCAGCAGCTTCGGATGGGCTGGCGAGCAGTACTTC
-	-	TRBV5-1	TRBJ2-5	CASSLAGTSQETQYF	TGCGCCAGCAGCTTGGCTGGGACTTCTCAAGAGACCCAGTACTTC
TRBD1	once	TRBV30	TRBJ1-3	CAWSVGTGGNTIYF	TGTGCCTGGAGTGTTGGGACAGGGGGAAACACCATATATTTT
TRBD2	-	TRBV6-5	TRBJ2-7	CASSYLTSAAYEQYF	TGTGCCAGCAGTTACCTCACTAGCGCCGCCTACGAGCAGTACTTC
TRBD1	-	TRBV6-5	TRBJ1-5	CASSYSQGVRPQHF	TGTGCCAGCAGTTACTCGCAGGGGGTTCGGCCCCAGCATTTT
TRBD1	-	TRBV28	TRBJ1-5	CASSTNRDSQPQHF	TGTGCCAGCAGTACCAACAGGGACAGTCAGCCCCAGCATTTT
TRBD2	-	TRBV6-5	TRBJ2-1	CASRDRGGGYNEQFF	TGTGCCAGCAGAGATCGCGGGGGGGGCTACAATGAGCAGTTCTTC
-	-	TRBV24-1	TRBJ2-7	CATAGGGGPYEQYF	TGTGCCACCGCCGGGGGAGGAGGACCGTACGAGCAGTACTTC
TRBD1	-	TRBV6-5	TRBJ1-5	CASSYRTGVDQPQHF	TGTGCCAGCAGTTACCGGACAGGAGTAGATCAGCCCCAGCATTTT
TRBD1	-	TRBV6-5	TRBJ1-2	CASRRLTGGGGYTF	TGTGCCAGCAGGAGACTGACAGGGGGAGGAGGCTACACCTTC
TRBD2	-	TRBV7-2	TRBJ2-1	CASSPGLEFNEQFF	TGTGCCAGCAGCCCAGGACTAGAGTTCAATGAGCAGTTCTTC
-	few	TRBV5-1	TRBJ2-7	CASSSRDSSEQYF	TGCGCCAGCAGCTCCAGGGATTCTTCCGAGCAGTACTTC
-	few	TRBV10-1	TRBJ1-6	CASSESQGSLSVYEFYNSPLHF	TGCGCCAGCAGTGAGTCTCAGGGTTCACTCTCGGTCTACGAATTTTATAATTCACCCCTCCACTTT